Included here is one T cell receptor beta chain sequence, with context. The data are from a study of blood T cell repertoires in COVID-19. Study-level background: COVID-19 samples, acute and convalescent, were from the United States, Italy and Spain. Sources were T cells, B-cell-depleted T cells, or PBMCs; the material itself was cDNA or gDNA.

This CDR3 is built from 14 residues. Between the trimmed V and J ends, which lost 4 bases and 0 bases, there was a span of 9 bases. CDR1 SQVTM and CDR2 ANQGSEA come from the germline V gene. Original analysis: Quantification of nucleated cells was approximated via reference gene primer amplification. The repertoire was sequenced with immunoSEQ multiplex PCR; TCRdb's copy has only in-frame clones and lacks some. That table furnishes V, J and clone size, whereas the DNA furnished D and trimming. This sample has 150,000 to 200,000 clones; about 76% occur once, and the top ten carry 6%. Seattle's cohort entered during active infection and was followed longitudinally.

Input material: peripheral blood. This TCR derives from a woman aged 40-49 years with COVID-19, enrolled during active disease. This chain links TRBV29-1 with TRBJ2-2; TRBD2 is a possible D gene (6 bases). CDR3 loop: CSVGLVSNTGELFF. The CDR3 nucleotides are TGCAGCGTTGGACTAGTTTCGAACACCGGGGAGCTGTTTTTT.